This T cell receptor beta chain was identified during a study of human T cells and chemical hapten exposure. In the study overall: Weekly scalp doses of diphenylcyclopropenone were given to patients during the approximately 23-week study. Study-wide results and caveats: Controls had significantly fewer large CDR3 similarity clusters than were formed by expanded TCRs. Among TCRs, those above 1 in 1000 frequency were unaffected by DPC sensitization.

From the RACE reads, TCRdb called clonotypes with MiXCR, one entry per CDR3 protein. The sample includes 190,000 or so distinct CDR3 sequences, around 30% seen only once; the top ten take less than 3.5%. This clonotype has only a few counts. Its antigen is still unknown. The trim removed 0 bases at V and 4 bases at J, leaving 9 bases unmatched. The germline V gene has CDR1 SGHKS and CDR2 YYEKEE (reference sequence). The CDR3 totals 17 residues. The time point: pre-sensitization, week 0. The treatment is: therapeutic diphenylcyclopropenone sensitization with weekly scalp DPC. The TCR sequence derives from a woman aged 30 to 39 with alopecia areata. Some clones in this sample may be carry-over from other donors' samples. V gene TRBV5-5 combines with J gene TRBJ2-1; 8 bases align to TRBD2. The specimen comprised whole blood, sampled in connection with sensitization to the hapten diphenylcyclopropenone (DPC). This CDR3 is CASSLASMASGYNEQFF. Written as DNA, the CDR3 is TGTGCCAGCAGCTTGGCTAGTATGGCTAGCGGGTACAATGAGCAGTTCTTC.